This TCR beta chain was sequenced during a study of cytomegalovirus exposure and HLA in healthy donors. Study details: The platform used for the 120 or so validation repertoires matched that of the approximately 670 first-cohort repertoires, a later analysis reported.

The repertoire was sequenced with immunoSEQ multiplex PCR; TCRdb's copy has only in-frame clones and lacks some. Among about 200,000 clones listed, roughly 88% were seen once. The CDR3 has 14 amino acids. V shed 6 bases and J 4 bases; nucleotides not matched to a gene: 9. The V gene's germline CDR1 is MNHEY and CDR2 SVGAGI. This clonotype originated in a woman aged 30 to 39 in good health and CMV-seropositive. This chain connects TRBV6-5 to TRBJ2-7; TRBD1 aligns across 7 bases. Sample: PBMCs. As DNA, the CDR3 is TGTGCCAGCAGGGAGAGGGACAGAATTTACGAGCAGTACTTC. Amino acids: CASRERDRIYEQYF.